This note documents a single TCR beta chain sequence. Per donor, at least one pre-ART and at least two post-ART PBMC samples were obtained. Treatment for all HIV-infected participants took place in the United States. Run at survey level, the immunoSEQ assay was version v3.0. The data were produced by immunoSEQ multiplex PCR, yet TCRdb's version contains in-frame clones alone and is incomplete. The profile shows approximately 5,000 clones, approximately 78% of them singletons. The data derive from a study of long-term antiretroviral therapy in people with HIV. Overall study: Initial samples were collected about a decade before the 2015 immediate-ART recommendation.

This sample comprised unsorted PBMCs, obtained 1.8 years before starting antiretroviral therapy. This TCR was recovered from a man aged 35-49 years with HIV.

The CDR3 reads CASSLGENNEQFF. The CDR3 bases are TGTGCCAGCAGCTTAGGAGAGAACAATGAGCAGTTCTTC. The rearrangement joins TRBV11-3 to TRBJ2-1; D gene ambiguous. V gave up 1 base and J gave up 5 bases, with 6 bases separating them. The germline gives CDR1 SGHNT, CDR2 YENEEA. CDR3 length equals 13 residues. Based on the CDR3 plus reference TRBV11-3 and TRBJ2-1, the full variable domain is EAGVVQSPRYKIIEKKQPVAFWCNPISGHNTLYWYLQNLGQGPELLIRYENEEAVDDSQLPKDRFSAERLKGVDSTLKIQPAELGDSAVYLCASSLGENNEQFFGPGTRLTVL.